Listed below are T cell receptor beta chains from one sample, sequenced in a study of early T cells in non-severe SARS-CoV-2 infection. TCRdb independently ran MiXCR on the 5' RACE reads; one entry per CDR3 protein. The table records over 45,000 distinct CDR3 sequences, about 10% of them present only once. Material for sequencing was whole blood. The receptors come from an adult who was a healthcare worker with PCR-confirmed SARS-CoV-2 infection or an uninfected control (not recorded which). Each CDR3 is given with its conserved first and last residue. The D gene is left open where the match is weak. Clone size is stated in some rows and not others, as once, few, many or a class when expanded.

V gene	J gene	clone size	D gene	CDR3 protein	CDR3 DNA
TRBV7-6	TRBJ2-5	many	NA	CASSFSVPGEETQYF	TGTGCCAGCAGCTTTAGCGTACCAGGGGAAGAGACCCAGTACTTC
TRBV7-3	TRBJ2-1	NA	NA	CASSPMAAYNEQFF	TGTGCCAGCAGCCCCATGGCGGCCTACAATGAGCAGTTCTTC
TRBV6-6	TRBJ1-2	few	TRBD1	CASSYPDRGRIGGYTF	TGTGCCAGCAGTTACCCCGACAGGGGGCGCATCGGTGGCTACACCTTC
TRBV7-3	TRBJ2-2	few	NA	CASSLTRAHPELFF	TGTGCCAGCAGCTTAACAAGGGCCCATCCTGAGCTGTTTTTT
TRBV4-2	TRBJ2-7	few	TRBD2	CASSQEHREGTYEQYF	TGTGCCAGCAGCCAAGAGCATCGGGAGGGGACCTACGAGCAGTACTTC
TRBV6-1	TRBJ2-7	many	TRBD2	CASSSPGLGSYEQYF	TGTGCCAGCAGTAGTCCGGGACTAGGCTCCTACGAGCAGTACTTC
TRBV18	TRBJ2-3	NA	NA	CASSPNSASTDTQYF	TGTGCCAGCTCACCGAACAGCGCGAGCACAGATACGCAGTATTTT
TRBV24-1	TRBJ1-5	many	NA	CATSDSRITNQPQHF	TGTGCCACCAGTGACTCACGGATCACCAATCAGCCCCAGCATTTT
TRBV3-1	TRBJ2-5	NA	NA	CASSQRGPQETQYF	TGTGCCAGCAGCCAGAGGGGCCCCCAAGAGACCCAGTACTTC
TRBV20-1	TRBJ1-2	few	NA	CSARITGLDGYTF	TGCAGTGCTAGGATTACAGGGTTAGATGGCTACACCTTC
TRBV6-5	TRBJ1-4	few	TRBD1	CASSYSGTAVATNEKLFF	TGTGCCAGCAGTTACTCTGGGACAGCCGTCGCAACTAATGAAAAACTGTTTTTT
TRBV5-4	TRBJ2-7	NA	NA	CASSAGAYEQYF	TGTGCCAGCAGCGCGGGCGCCTACGAGCAGTACTTC
TRBV28	TRBJ2-1	NA	TRBD2	CASRLWTSGNEQFF	TGTGCCAGCAGACTCTGGACTAGCGGCAATGAGCAGTTCTTC
TRBV6-6	TRBJ2-3	many	NA	CASSYGYASDTQYF	TGTGCCAGCAGTTACGGTTACGCGTCAGATACGCAGTATTTT
TRBV7-9	TRBJ1-1	NA	TRBD1	CASSGDRGPAEAFF	TGTGCCAGCAGCGGGGACAGGGGGCCAGCTGAAGCTTTCTTT
TRBV7-8	TRBJ2-1	NA	NA	CASSLGGVYNEQFF	TGTGCCAGCAGCTTAGGAGGGGTTTACAATGAGCAGTTCTTC
TRBV20-1	TRBJ2-1	NA	NA	CSASDEERSSYNEQFF	TGCAGTGCTAGCGATGAAGAAAGAAGCTCCTACAATGAGCAGTTCTTC
TRBV5-5	TRBJ1-2	many	NA	CASRRDHLGNGYTF	TGTGCCAGCAGAAGGGACCATCTAGGGAATGGCTACACCTTC
TRBV9	TRBJ2-7	NA	TRBD2	CASGPAGAYEQYF	TGTGCCAGCGGACCCGCGGGGGCCTACGAGCAGTACTTC
TRBV20-1	TRBJ2-1	few	TRBD1	CSARAWTGLGNEQFF	TGCAGTGCTAGAGCTTGGACAGGGCTGGGGAATGAGCAGTTCTTC
TRBV5-1	TRBJ2-7	few	TRBD2	CASSLAVTSGTYEQYF	TGCGCCAGCAGCTTGGCAGTGACTAGCGGGACCTACGAGCAGTACTTC
TRBV5-1	TRBJ1-3	few	NA	CASSQDGNSGNTIYF	TGCGCCAGCAGCCAGGACGGGAACTCTGGAAACACCATATATTTT
TRBV7-6	TRBJ1-2	NA	TRBD1	CASSLEETGAAGYTF	TGTGCCAGCAGCTTAGAAGAGACAGGGGCTGCTGGCTACACCTTC
TRBV7-2	TRBJ2-3	many	NA	CASSSDYGADTQYF	TGTGCCAGCAGCTCCGATTATGGGGCAGATACGCAGTATTTT
TRBV29-1	TRBJ2-2	few	TRBD1	CSVTGASTGELFF	TGCAGCGTAACAGGGGCCTCCACCGGGGAGCTGTTTTTT
TRBV27	TRBJ2-2	many	TRBD2	CASGRVSTGELFF	TGTGCCAGCGGGAGGGTCTCAACCGGGGAGCTGTTTTTT
TRBV27	TRBJ2-7	NA	TRBD1	CASRLTGVDSYEQYF	TGTGCCAGCAGGCTTACAGGGGTTGACTCCTACGAGCAGTACTTC
TRBV11-2	TRBJ2-1	NA	NA	CASSFGGKGNEQFF	TGTGCCAGCAGCTTTGGAGGGAAGGGGAATGAGCAGTTCTTC
TRBV6-5	TRBJ2-5	few	NA	CASSYGQMRPQYF	TGTGCCAGCAGTTACGGGCAGATGCGGCCCCAGTACTTC
TRBV5-1	TRBJ2-1	few	TRBD2	CASNGGLAGFNEQFF	TGCGCCAGCAACGGAGGACTAGCGGGTTTCAATGAGCAGTTCTTC
TRBV6-5	TRBJ1-1	NA	NA	CASSYSKSGGLNTEAFF	TGTGCCAGCAGTTACTCGAAATCTGGAGGGCTGAACACTGAAGCTTTCTTT
TRBV5-1	TRBJ2-5	few	NA	CASSLAQFETQYF	TGCGCCAGCAGCTTGGCCCAGTTCGAGACCCAGTACTTC
TRBV30	TRBJ1-2	many	NA	CAWSVASGGNGYTF	TGTGCCTGGAGTGTAGCCTCCGGGGGTAATGGCTACACCTTC
TRBV2	TRBJ2-1	many	NA	CASGGPALFNEQFF	TGTGCCAGCGGGGGACCGGCTCTCTTCAATGAGCAGTTCTTC
TRBV6-6	TRBJ1-1	many	NA	CASSYGPLNTEAFF	TGTGCCAGCAGTTATGGGCCGTTGAACACTGAAGCTTTCTTT
TRBV6-2/TRBV6-3	TRBJ2-1	many	TRBD1	CASSYRRTGRTDEQFF	TGTGCCAGCAGTTATCGCAGGACAGGGAGGACGGATGAGCAGTTCTTC
TRBV10-3	TRBJ2-2	many	NA	CAISGGADTTGELFF	TGTGCCATCAGTGGGGGGGCAGACACCACCGGGGAGCTGTTTTTT
TRBV29-1	TRBJ1-1	NA	NA	CSVEVANMNTEAFF	TGCAGCGTTGAAGTGGCCAACATGAACACTGAAGCTTTCTTT
TRBV5-1	TRBJ1-3	NA	NA	CASSFSGLDTIYF	TGCGCCAGCAGCTTCAGTGGTCTGGACACCATATATTTT
TRBV7-6	TRBJ2-7	many	TRBD1	CASSPDTGGRGEQYF	TGTGCCAGCAGCCCGGACACAGGGGGCCGGGGCGAGCAGTACTTC
TRBV7-2	TRBJ1-4	NA	NA	CASSLEVINEKLFF	TGTGCCAGCAGCTTAGAAGTCATCAATGAAAAACTGTTTTTT
TRBV5-6	TRBJ2-7	many	NA	CASSWVESGSYEQYF	TGTGCCAGCAGCTGGGTCGAGAGCGGTTCCTACGAGCAGTACTTC
TRBV20-1	TRBJ2-1	NA	TRBD2	CSGLAGSYNEQFF	TGCAGTGGTCTAGCGGGATCTTACAATGAGCAGTTCTTC
TRBV5-1	TRBJ2-1	many	NA	CASTRGDSNPYNEQFF	TGCGCCAGTACCCGGGGAGACAGCAATCCCTACAATGAGCAGTTCTTC
TRBV4-2	TRBJ2-7	few	NA	CASSLAIGSYYEQYF	TGTGCCAGCAGCCTCGCAATAGGATCGTACTACGAGCAGTACTTC
TRBV7-2	TRBJ2-3	many	NA	CASSLYRGNTQYF	TGTGCCAGCAGCCTATACCGGGGAAATACGCAGTATTTT
TRBV7-2	TRBJ2-5	many	NA	CASSHPQETQYF	TGTGCCAGCAGCCACCCCCAAGAGACCCAGTACTTC
TRBV6-6	TRBJ2-7	many	TRBD2	CASREAGGLNEQYF	TGTGCCAGCAGAGAAGCGGGAGGGTTGAACGAGCAGTACTTC
TRBV30	TRBJ1-1	NA	NA	CAWSVLRGTEAFF	TGTGCCTGGAGTGTACTCCGTGGGACTGAAGCTTTCTTT
TRBV5-4	TRBJ1-1	many	TRBD1	CASSLAQGETEAFF	TGTGCCAGCAGCTTGGCCCAGGGGGAAACTGAAGCTTTCTTT
TRBV7-2	TRBJ1-1	many	NA	CASSPQTGSNTEAFF	TGTGCCAGCAGCCCACAGACAGGCTCGAACACTGAAGCTTTCTTT